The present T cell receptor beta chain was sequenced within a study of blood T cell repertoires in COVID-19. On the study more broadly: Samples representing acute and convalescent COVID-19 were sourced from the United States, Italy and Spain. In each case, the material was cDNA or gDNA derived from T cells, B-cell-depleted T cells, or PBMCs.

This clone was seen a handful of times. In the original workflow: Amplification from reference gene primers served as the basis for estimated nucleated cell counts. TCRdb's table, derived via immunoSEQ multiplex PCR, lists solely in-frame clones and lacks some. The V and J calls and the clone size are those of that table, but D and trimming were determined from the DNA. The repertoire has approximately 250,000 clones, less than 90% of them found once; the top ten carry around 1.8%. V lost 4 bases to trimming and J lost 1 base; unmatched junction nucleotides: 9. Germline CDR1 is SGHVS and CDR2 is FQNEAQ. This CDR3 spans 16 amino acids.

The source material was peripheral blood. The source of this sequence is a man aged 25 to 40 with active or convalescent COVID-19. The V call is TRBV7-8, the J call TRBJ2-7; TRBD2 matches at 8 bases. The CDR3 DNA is TGTGCCAGCAGCTCACTCGGTAAGCGGGAGTCCTACGAGCAGTACTTC. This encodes CASSSLGKRESYEQYF.